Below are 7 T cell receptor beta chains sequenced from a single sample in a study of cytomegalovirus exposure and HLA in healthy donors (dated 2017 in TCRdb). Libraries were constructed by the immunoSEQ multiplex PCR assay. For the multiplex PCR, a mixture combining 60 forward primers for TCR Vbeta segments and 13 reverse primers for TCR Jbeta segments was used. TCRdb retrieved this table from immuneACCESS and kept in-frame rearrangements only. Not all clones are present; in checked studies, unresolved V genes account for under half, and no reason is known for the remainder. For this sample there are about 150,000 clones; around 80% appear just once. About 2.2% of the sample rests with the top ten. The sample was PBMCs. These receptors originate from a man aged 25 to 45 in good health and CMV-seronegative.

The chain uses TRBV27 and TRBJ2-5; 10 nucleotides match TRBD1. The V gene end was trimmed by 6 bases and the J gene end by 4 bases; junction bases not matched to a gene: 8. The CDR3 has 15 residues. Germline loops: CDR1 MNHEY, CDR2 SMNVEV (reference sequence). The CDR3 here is CASSLTTGGRETQYF. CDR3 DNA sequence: TGTGCCAGCAGCTTAACGACAGGGGGCAGAGAGACCCAGTACTTC.

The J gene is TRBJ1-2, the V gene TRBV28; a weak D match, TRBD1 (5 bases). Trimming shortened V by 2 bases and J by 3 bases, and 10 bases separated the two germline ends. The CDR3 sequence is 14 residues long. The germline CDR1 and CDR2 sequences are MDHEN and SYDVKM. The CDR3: CASSLARAYYGYTF. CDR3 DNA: TGTGCCAGCAGTTTAGCCAGGGCCTACTATGGCTACACCTTC.

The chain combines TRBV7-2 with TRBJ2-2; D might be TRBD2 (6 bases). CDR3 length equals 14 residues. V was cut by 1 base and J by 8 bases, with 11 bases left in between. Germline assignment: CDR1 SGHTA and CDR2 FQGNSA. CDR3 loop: CASSLERLVGELFF. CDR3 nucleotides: TGTGCCAGCAGCTTAGAGCGACTAGTTGGGGAGCTGTTTTTT.

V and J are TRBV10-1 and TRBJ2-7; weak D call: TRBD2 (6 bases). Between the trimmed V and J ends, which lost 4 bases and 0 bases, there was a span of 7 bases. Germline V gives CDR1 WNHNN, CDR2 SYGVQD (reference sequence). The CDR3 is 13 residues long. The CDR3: CASSAGDSYEQYF. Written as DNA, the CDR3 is TGCGCCAGCAGTGCGGGAGACTCCTACGAGCAGTACTTC.

CDR3 DNA sequence: TGTGCCAGCAGCTTATCGGCGGGGCGGCTGACCTACGAGCAGTACTTC. Its translation: CASSLSAGRLTYEQYF. The chain links TRBV7-8 to TRBJ2-7; perhaps TRBD2 as D (6 bases). The CDR3 runs to 16 residues. In germline, CDR1 is SGHVS, CDR2 FQNEAQ. Trimming stripped 2 bases from V and 2 bases from J, with 16 bases between.

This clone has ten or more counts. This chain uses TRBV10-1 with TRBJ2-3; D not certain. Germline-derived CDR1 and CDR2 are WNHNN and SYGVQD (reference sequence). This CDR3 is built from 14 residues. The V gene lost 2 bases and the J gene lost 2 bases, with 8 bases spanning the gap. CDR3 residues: CASSEATYTDTQYF. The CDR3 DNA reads TGCGCCAGCAGTGAGGCTACCTACACAGATACGCAGTATTTT.

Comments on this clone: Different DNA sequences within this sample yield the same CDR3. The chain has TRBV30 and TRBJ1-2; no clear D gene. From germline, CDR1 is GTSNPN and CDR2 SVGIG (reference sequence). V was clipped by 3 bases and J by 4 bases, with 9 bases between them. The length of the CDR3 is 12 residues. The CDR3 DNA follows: TGTGCCTGGAGCCGAGGATCCTATGGCTACACCTTC. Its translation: CAWSRGSYGYTF. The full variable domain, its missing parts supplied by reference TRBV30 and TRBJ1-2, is SQTIHQWPATLVQPVGSPLSLECTVEGTSNPNLYWYRQAAGRGLQLLFYSVGIGQISSEVPQNLSASRPQDRQFILSSKKLLLSDSGFYLCAWSRGSYGYTFGSGTRLTVV.